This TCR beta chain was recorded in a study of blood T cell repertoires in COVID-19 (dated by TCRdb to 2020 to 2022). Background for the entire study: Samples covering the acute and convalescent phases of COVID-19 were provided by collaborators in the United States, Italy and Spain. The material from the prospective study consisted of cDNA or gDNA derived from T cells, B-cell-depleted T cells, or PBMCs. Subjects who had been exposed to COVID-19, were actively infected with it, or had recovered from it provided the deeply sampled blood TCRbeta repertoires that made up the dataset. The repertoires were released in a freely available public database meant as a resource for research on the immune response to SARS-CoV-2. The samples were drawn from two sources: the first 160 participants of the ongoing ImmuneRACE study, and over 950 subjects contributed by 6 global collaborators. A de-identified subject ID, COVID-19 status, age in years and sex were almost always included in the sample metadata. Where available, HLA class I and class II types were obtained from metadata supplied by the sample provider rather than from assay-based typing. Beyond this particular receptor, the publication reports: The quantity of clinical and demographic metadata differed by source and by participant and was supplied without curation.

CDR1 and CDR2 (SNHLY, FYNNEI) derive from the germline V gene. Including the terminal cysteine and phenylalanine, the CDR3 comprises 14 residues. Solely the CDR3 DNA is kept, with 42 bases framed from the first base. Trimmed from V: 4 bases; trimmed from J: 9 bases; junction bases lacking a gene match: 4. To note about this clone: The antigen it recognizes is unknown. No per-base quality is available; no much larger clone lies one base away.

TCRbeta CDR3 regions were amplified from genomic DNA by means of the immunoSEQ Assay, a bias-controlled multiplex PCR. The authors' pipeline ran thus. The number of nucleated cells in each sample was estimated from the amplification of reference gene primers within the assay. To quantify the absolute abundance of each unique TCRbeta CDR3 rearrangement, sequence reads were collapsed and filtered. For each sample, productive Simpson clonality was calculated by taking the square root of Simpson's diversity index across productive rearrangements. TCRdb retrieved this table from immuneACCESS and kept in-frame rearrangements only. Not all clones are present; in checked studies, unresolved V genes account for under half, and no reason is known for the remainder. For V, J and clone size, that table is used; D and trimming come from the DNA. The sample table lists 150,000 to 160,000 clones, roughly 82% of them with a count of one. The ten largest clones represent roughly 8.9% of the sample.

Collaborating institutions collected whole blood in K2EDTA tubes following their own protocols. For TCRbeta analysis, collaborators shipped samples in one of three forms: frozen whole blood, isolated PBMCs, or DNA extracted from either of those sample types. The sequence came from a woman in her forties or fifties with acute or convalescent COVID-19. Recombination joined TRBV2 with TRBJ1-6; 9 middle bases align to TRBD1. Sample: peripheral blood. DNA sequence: TGTGCCAGCAGTGTGGGACAGGGAGGTTCACCCCTCCACTTT. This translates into CASSVGQGGSPLHF.